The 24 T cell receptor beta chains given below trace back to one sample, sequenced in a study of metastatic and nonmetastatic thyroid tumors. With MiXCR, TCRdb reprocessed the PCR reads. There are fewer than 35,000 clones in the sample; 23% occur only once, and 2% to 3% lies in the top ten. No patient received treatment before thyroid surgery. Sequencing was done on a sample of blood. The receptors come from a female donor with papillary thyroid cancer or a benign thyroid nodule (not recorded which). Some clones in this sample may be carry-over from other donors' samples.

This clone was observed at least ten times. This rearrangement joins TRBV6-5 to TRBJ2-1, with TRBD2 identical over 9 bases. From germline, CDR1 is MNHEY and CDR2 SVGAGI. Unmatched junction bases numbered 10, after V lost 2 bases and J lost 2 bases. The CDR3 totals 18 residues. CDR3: CASSYRTSGPLPYNEQFF. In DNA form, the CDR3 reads TGTGCCAGCAGTTACAGAACTAGCGGGCCCTTGCCCTACAATGAGCAGTTCTTC.

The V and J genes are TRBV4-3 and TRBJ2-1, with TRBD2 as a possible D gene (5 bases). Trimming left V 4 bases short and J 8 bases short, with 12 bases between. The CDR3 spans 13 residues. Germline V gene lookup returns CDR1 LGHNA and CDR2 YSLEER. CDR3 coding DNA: TGCGCCAGCAGCCCGGCGGGCGGAGATGAGCAGTTCTTC. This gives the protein CASSPAGGDEQFF.

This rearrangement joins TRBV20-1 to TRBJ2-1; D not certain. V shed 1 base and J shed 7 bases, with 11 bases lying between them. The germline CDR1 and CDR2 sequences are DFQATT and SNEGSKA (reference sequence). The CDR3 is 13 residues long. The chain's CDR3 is CSARAPTWNEQFF. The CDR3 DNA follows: TGCAGTGCTAGAGCCCCAACATGGAATGAGCAGTTCTTC.

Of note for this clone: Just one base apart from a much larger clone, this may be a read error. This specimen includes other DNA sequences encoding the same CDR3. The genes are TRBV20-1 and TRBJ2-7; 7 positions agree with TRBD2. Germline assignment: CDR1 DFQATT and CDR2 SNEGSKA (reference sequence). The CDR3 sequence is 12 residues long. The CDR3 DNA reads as TGCAGTGCTAGCCGCGGGGACTACGAACAGTACTTC. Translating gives CSASRGDYEQYF.

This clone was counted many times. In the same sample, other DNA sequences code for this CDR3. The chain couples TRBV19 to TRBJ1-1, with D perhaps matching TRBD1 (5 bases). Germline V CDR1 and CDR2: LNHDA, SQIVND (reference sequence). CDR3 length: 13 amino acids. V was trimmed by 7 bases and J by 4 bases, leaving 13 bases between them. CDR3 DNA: TGTGCCAGTAAGTTGGGACTTGCCACTGAAGCTTTCTTT. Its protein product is CASKLGLATEAFF.

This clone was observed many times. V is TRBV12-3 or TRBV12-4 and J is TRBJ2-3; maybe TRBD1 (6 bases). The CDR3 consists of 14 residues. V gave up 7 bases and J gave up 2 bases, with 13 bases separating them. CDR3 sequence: CASTIGTFTDTQYF. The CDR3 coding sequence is TGTGCCAGCACCATCGGGACATTCACAGATACGCAGTATTTT.

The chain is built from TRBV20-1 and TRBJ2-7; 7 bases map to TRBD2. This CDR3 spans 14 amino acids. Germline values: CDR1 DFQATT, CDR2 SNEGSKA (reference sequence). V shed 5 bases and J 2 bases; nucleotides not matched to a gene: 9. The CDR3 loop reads CSAEPGLIPYEQYF. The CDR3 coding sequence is TGCAGTGCTGAACCGGGACTAATTCCCTACGAGCAGTACTTC.

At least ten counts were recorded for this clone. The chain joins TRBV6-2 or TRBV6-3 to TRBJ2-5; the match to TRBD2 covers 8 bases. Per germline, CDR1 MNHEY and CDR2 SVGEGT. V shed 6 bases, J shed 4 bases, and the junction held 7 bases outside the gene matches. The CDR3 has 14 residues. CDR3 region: CASSPAGDRETQYF. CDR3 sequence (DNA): TGTGCCAGCAGCCCAGCGGGAGACCGAGAGACCCAGTACTTC.

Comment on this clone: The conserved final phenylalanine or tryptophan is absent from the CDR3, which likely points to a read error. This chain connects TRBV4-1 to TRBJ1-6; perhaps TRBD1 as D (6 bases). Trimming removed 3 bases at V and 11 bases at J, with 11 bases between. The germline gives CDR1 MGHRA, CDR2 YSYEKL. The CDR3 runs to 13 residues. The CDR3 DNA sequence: TGCGCCAGCAGCCAGAACAGGGTTCCACCCCTCCACTCT. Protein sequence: CASSQNRVPPLHS.

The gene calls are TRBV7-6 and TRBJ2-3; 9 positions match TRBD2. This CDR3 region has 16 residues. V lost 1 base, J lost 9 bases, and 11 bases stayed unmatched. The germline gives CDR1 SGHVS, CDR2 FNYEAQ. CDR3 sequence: CASSLEGSGGCSTQYF. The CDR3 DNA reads TGTGCCAGCAGCTTAGAGGGTAGCGGGGGCTGTTCCACGCAGTATTTT.

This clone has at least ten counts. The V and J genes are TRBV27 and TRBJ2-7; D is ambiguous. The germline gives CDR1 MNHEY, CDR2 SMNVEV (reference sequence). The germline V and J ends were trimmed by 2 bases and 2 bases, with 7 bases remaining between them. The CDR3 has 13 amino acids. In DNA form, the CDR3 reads TGTGCCAGCAGTTTAGGGGTAGCCTACGAGCAGTACTTC. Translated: CASSLGVAYEQYF.

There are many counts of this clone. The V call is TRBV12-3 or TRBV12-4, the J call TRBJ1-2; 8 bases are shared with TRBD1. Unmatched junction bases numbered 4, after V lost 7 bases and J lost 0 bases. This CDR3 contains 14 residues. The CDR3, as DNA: TGTGCCAGCAAACGGACAGGGACTAACTATGGCTACACCTTC. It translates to CASKRTGTNYGYTF.

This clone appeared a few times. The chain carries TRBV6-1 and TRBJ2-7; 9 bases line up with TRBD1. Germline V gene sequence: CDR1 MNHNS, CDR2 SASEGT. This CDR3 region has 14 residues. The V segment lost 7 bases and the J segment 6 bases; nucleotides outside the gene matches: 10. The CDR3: CASILTGGEVEQYF. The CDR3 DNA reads TGTGCCAGCATTTTAACAGGGGGCGAGGTCGAGCAGTACTTC.

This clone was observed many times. The CDR3 reads CASSYQGGGGYTF. The CDR3, as DNA: TGTGCCAGCAGTTACCAGGGAGGGGGTGGCTACACCTTC. The chain joins TRBV6-5 to TRBJ1-2, with D perhaps TRBD1 (6 bases). Germline V CDR1 and CDR2: MNHEY, SVGAGI. The CDR3 has 13 residues. V dropped 2 bases and J dropped 7 bases, with 11 bases sitting between them.

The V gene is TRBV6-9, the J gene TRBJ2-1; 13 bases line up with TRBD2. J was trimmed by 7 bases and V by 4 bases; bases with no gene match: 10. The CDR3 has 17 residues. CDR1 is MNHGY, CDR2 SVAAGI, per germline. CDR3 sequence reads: CASSCTPRTSGSNEQFF. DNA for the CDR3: TGTGCCAGCAGTTGTACCCCGCGGACTAGCGGGAGTAATGAGCAGTTCTTC.

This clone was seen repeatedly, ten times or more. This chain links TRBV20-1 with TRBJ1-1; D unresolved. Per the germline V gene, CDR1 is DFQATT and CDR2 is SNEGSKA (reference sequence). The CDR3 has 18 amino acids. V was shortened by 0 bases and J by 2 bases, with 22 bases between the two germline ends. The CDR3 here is CSARDHIMWAEPNTEAFF. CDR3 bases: TGCAGTGCTAGAGACCACATTATGTGGGCGGAACCAAACACTGAAGCTTTCTTT.

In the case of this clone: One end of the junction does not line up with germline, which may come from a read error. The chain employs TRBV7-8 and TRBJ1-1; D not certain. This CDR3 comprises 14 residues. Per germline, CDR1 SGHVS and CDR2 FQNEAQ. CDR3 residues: CASILEGKGTEAFF. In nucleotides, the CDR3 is TGTGCCAGCATCTTAGAGGGCAAGGGCACTGAAGCTTTCTTT.

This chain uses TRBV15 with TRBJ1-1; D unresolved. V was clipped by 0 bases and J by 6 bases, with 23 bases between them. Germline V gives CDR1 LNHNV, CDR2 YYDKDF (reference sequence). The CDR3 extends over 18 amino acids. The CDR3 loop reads CATSRDSASAAINSEAFF. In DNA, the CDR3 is TGTGCCACCAGCAGAGATTCCGCATCGGCAGCCATTAACTCTGAAGCTTTCTTT.

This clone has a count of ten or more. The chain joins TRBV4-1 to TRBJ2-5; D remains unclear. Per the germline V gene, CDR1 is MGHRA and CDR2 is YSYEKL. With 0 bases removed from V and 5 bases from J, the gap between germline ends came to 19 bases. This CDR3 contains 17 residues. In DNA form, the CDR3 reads TGCGCCAGCAGCCAAGATCGGCGTCCTGGAGCGCGCGAGACCCAGTACTTC. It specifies CASSQDRRPGARETQYF.

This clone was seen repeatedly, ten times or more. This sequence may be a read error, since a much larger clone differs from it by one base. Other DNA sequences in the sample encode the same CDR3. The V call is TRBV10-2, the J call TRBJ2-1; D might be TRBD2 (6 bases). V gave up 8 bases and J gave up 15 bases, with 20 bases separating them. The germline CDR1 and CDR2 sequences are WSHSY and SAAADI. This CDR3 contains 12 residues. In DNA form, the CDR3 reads TGCGCCAGCGCGGGGCTAGCCGGACCTCCGTTCTTC. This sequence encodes CASAGLAGPPFF.

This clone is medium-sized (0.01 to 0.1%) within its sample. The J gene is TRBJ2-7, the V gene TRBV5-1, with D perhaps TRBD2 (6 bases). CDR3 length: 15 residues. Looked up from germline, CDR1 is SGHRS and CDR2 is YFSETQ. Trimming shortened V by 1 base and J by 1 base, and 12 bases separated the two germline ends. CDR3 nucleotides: TGCGCCAGCAGCTTGAGGCGGGACGGGTCCTACGAGCAGTACTTC. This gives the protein CASSLRRDGSYEQYF.

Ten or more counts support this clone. CDR3 in amino acids: CATSGSGNTGELFF. CDR3 DNA: TGTGCCACCAGTGGTAGCGGGAACACCGGGGAGCTGTTTTTT. J is TRBJ2-2 and V is TRBV24-1; D possibly corresponds to TRBD2 (6 bases). V shed 5 bases and J shed 1 base, with 7 bases lying between them. CDR3 length: 14 residues. The germline gives CDR1 KGHDR, CDR2 SFDVKD.

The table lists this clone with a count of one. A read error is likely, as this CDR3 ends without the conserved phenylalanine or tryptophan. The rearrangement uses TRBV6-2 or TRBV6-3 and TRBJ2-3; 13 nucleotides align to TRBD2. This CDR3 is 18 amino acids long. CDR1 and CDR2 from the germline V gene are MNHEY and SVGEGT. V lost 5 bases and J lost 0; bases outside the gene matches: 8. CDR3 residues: CASSILAGGRTSTDTQYL. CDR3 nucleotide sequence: TGTGCCAGCAGTATACTAGCGGGAGGGCGAACTAGCACAGATACGCAGTATCTT.

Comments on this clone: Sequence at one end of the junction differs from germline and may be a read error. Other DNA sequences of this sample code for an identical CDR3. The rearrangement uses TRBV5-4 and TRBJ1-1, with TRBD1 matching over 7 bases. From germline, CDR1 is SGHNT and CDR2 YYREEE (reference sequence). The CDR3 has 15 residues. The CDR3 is CASSPGQDGLTEAFF. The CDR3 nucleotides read TGTGCCAGCAGCCCTGGACAGGATGGGCTCACTGAAGCTTTTTTT.